These T cell receptor beta chains were read from a single sample in a study of shared clonotypes between healthy human individuals. TCRdb keeps only in-frame clones here, not all; method: immunoSEQ multiplex PCR. The table has approximately 2,000,000 clones, 93% seen once; the top ten hold over 1.5%. Material for sequencing was naive CD8+ T cells from PBMCs. These receptors were collected from a man younger than 35 in good health. Some clones in this sample may be carry-over from other donors' samples. Each CDR3 is given with its conserved first and last residue. Each record gives: J gene, CDR3 length, clone size, V gene, D gene, CDR3 protein, CDR3 DNA. The D gene is left open where the match is weak. Only some rows state a clone size, as once, few, many or a class for expanded clones.

>TRBJ2-1|11|-|TRBV11-2|-
CASSSLGEQFF
TGTGCCAGCAGCTCCCTCGGTGAGCAGTTCTTC
>TRBJ1-1|14|-|TRBV5-1|-
CASSLELDGVGAFF
TGCGCCAGCAGCTTGGAACTTGATGGAGTGGGAGCTTTCTTT
>TRBJ2-2|10|-|TRBV9|-
CASGPGELFF
TGTGCCAGCGGTCCCGGGGAGCTGTTTTTT
>TRBJ1-5|14|-|TRBV28|-
CASSLLRGDQPQHF
TGTGCCAGCAGTTTGCTCAGGGGAGATCAGCCCCAGCATTTT
>TRBJ2-7|12|-|TRBV7-9|-
CASSLTGDEQYF
TGTGCCAGCAGCTTAACGGGTGACGAGCAGTACTTC
>TRBJ1-1|15|-|TRBV19|-
CASSMDRGLLTEAFF
TGTGCCAGTAGCATGGACAGAGGTTTGTTAACTGAAGCTTTCTTT
>TRBJ2-7|13|-|TRBV30|TRBD1
CAVTGTGVDEQYF
TGTGCCGTCACCGGGACAGGGGTCGACGAGCAGTACTTC
>TRBJ1-4|13|-|TRBV19|-
CARKKRGYEKLFF
TGTGCCAGGAAAAAAAGGGGGTATGAAAAACTGTTTTTT
>TRBJ2-1|17|-|TRBV13|TRBD2
CASSLGRGGRAGNEQFF
TGTGCCAGCAGCTTAGGTCGTGGCGGGAGGGCGGGAAATGAGCAGTTCTTC
>TRBJ2-1|14|-|TRBV6-7|-
CASSTPDSYNEQFF
TGTGCCAGCAGTACCCCGGACAGCTACAATGAGCAGTTCTTC
>TRBJ2-2|15|-|TRBV7-6|TRBD1
CASRDRGANTGELFF
TGTGCCAGCCGCGACAGGGGAGCGAACACCGGGGAGCTGTTTTTT
>TRBJ2-7|16|-|TRBV28|TRBD2
CASSLLAGDAFGEQYF
TGTGCCAGCAGTCTGTTAGCGGGAGACGCCTTTGGGGAGCAGTACTTC
>TRBJ2-2|16|-|TRBV10-3|TRBD2
CAISESPQGGTGELFF
TGTGCCATCAGTGAGTCGCCCCAGGGAGGGACCGGGGAGCTGTTTTTT
>TRBJ2-3|13|few|TRBV4-1|-
CASSPPGRDTQYF
TGCGCCAGCAGCCCGCCGGGGAGAGATACGCAGTATTTT
>TRBJ2-7|15|-|TRBV4-2|TRBD2
CASSQVASGSYEQYF
TGTGCCAGCAGCCAAGTGGCTAGCGGTTCCTACGAGCAGTACTTC
>TRBJ1-1|15|-|TRBV6-6|-
CASRPLGNLNTEAFF
TGTGCCAGCAGACCCTTAGGAAATTTGAACACTGAAGCTTTCTTT
>TRBJ2-1|13|-|TRBV7-8|TRBD2
CASSLGPGGWQFF
TGTGCCAGCAGCTTAGGGCCGGGGGGGTGGCAGTTCTTC
>TRBJ2-1|13|-|TRBV27|TRBD2
CASKAGNPTEQFF
TGTGCCAGCAAAGCGGGGAATCCTACTGAGCAGTTCTTC
>TRBJ2-7|10|once|TRBV2|-
CASGTYEQYF
TGTGCCAGCGGAACCTACGAGCAGTACTTC
>TRBJ2-7|11|-|TRBV25-1|-
CASSEGDEQYF
TGTGCCAGCAGTGAGGGGGACGAGCAGTACTTC
>TRBJ2-7|12|-|TRBV7-2|-
CASSLSSYEQYF
TGTGCCAGCAGCTTATCCTCCTACGAGCAGTACTTC
>TRBJ2-1|14|-|TRBV27|-
CASTPGTGFGEQFF
TGTGCCAGCACCCCAGGGACTGGTTTCGGTGAGCAGTTCTTC
>TRBJ1-1|14|-|TRBV9|-
CASSVMSGGTEAFF
TGTGCCAGCAGCGTAATGTCAGGAGGGACTGAAGCTTTCTTT
>TRBJ1-1|14|-|TRBV27|-
CASSFSPTNTEAFF
TGTGCCAGCAGTTTTTCACCTACGAACACTGAAGCTTTCTTT
>TRBJ2-1|13|-|TRBV2|-
CASSAGTYNEQFF
TGTGCCAGCAGTGCTGGCACGTACAATGAGCAGTTCTTC
>TRBJ2-5|19|-|TRBV5-1|-
CASSYPEHALSSGQETQYF
TGCGCCAGCAGCTACCCCGAGCATGCCCTTAGTAGCGGACAAGAGACCCAGTACTTC
>TRBJ1-1|11|-|TRBV29-1|-
CSVGRNSEAFF
TGCAGCGTTGGCAGGAACTCTGAAGCTTTCTTT
>TRBJ1-1|13|-|TRBV6-5|TRBD1
CASSLQGTTEAFF
TGTGCCAGCAGTTTACAGGGGACAACTGAAGCTTTCTTT
>TRBJ2-7|13|-|TRBV6-8|-
CASIGPGSYEQYF
TGTGCCAGCATCGGACCCGGCTCCTACGAGCAGTACTTC
>TRBJ1-2|13|-|TRBV5-1|-
CASTDFAAPGYTF
TGCGCCAGCACGGATTTTGCGGCTCCTGGCTACACCTTC
>TRBJ2-2|17|-|TRBV27|TRBD1
CASSLSLGDRGTGELFF
TGTGCCAGCAGTTTATCCCTGGGGGACAGGGGGACCGGGGAGCTGTTTTTT
>TRBJ2-7|15|-|TRBV6-5|TRBD1
CASTSAGGANDEQYF
TGTGCCAGCACTTCAGCAGGGGGCGCGAACGACGAGCAGTACTTC
>TRBJ2-5|16|once|TRBV25-1|TRBD1
CASSVSGRGPLGTQYF
TGTGCCAGCAGTGTATCGGGCAGGGGGCCATTAGGGACCCAGTACTTC
>TRBJ2-1|12|-|TRBV2|TRBD2
CAGGSSYNEQFF
TGTGCCGGCGGGAGCTCCTACAATGAGCAGTTCTTC
>TRBJ2-1|13|-|TRBV28|-
CASSLLDTGEQFF
TGTGCCAGCAGTTTACTGGACACCGGTGAGCAGTTCTTC
>TRBJ2-7|14|-|TRBV5-6|TRBD1
CASSSGTAFYEQYF
TGTGCCAGCAGCTCCGGGACAGCCTTTTACGAGCAGTACTTC
>TRBJ2-7|14|-|TRBV10-1|TRBD2
CAIRLAPTSYEQYF
TGCGCCATCCGACTAGCGCCAACCTCCTACGAGCAGTACTTC
>TRBJ2-6|20|-|TRBV5-1|TRBD2
CASSLGRGGGLSSGANVLTF
TGCGCCAGCAGCTTAGGGAGGGGCGGAGGCCTGAGCTCTGGGGCCAACGTCCTGACTTTC
>TRBJ2-1|16|-|TRBV7-8|TRBD2
CASSFPTSGRAREQFF
TGTGCCAGCAGCTTTCCCACTAGCGGGAGGGCCCGGGAGCAGTTCTTC
>TRBJ1-2|16|-|TRBV9|-
CASSDPVGRTNYGYTF
TGTGCCAGCAGCGACCCCGTCGGCAGGACGAACTATGGCTACACCTTC
>TRBJ2-3|17|once|TRBV7-2|-
CASSFRDVGASTDTQYF
TGTGCCAGCAGCTTTCGTGACGTAGGGGCGAGCACAGATACGCAGTATTTT
>TRBJ2-5|15|-|TRBV7-2|-
CASSLNVGSGETQYF
TGTGCCAGCAGCTTAAATGTCGGGAGTGGGGAGACCCAGTACTTC
>TRBJ1-3|18|-|TRBV15|TRBD1
CATSRGSRQGYSGNTIYF
TGTGCCACCAGCAGAGGTTCCAGACAGGGCTACTCTGGAAACACCATATATTTT
>TRBJ1-2|15|-|TRBV5-6|TRBD1
CASSSGTGVNYGYTF
TGTGCCAGCAGCTCCGGGACAGGGGTTAACTATGGCTACACCTTC
>TRBJ2-3|15|-|TRBV14|-
CASSPASSGTDTQYF
TGTGCCAGCAGCCCGGCGAGTTCTGGCACAGATACGCAGTATTTT
>TRBJ1-3|15|-|TRBV6-5|-
CASSYAQGSGNTIYF
TGTGCCAGCAGTTACGCGCAGGGCTCTGGAAACACCATATATTTT
>TRBJ1-1|13|few|TRBV2|-
CATRTDQNTEAFF
TGTGCCACCAGGACGGACCAGAACACTGAAGCTTTCTTT
>TRBJ2-1|11|-|TRBV25-1|-
CASSQYNEQFF
TGTGCCAGCAGCCAATACAATGAGCAGTTCTTC
>TRBJ1-5|15|-|TRBV6-1|-
CASSEGGGTGQPQHF
TGTGCCAGCAGTGAAGGTGGGGGCACGGGTCAGCCCCAGCATTTT
>TRBJ2-5|16|-|TRBV6-5|TRBD1
CASSYSRGQFKETQYF
TGTGCCAGCAGTTACTCGAGGGGGCAATTTAAAGAGACCCAGTACTTC
>TRBJ2-2|16|-|TRBV27|TRBD2
CASSLSSGSFLRELFF
TGTGCCAGCAGTTTATCTAGCGGGAGCTTTCTTCGGGAGCTGTTTTTT
>TRBJ2-3|15|-|TRBV5-3|TRBD2
CARSLGAGGGDTQYF
TGTGCCAGAAGCTTGGGCGCGGGAGGAGGAGATACGCAGTATTTT
>TRBJ1-1|15|once|TRBV5-1|TRBD1
CASSRDRGGNTEAFF
TGCGCCAGCAGCAGAGACAGGGGAGGGAACACTGAAGCTTTCTTT
>TRBJ2-6|15|-|TRBV27|-
CASFIRRSGANVLTF
TGTGCCAGCTTTATCCGACGATCTGGGGCCAACGTCCTGACTTTC
>TRBJ1-1|13|-|TRBV6-5|-
CASAAQVNTEAFF
TGTGCCAGCGCGGCCCAGGTAAACACTGAAGCTTTCTTT
>TRBJ1-1|13|-|TRBV6-6|-
CASSYSSGVEAFF
TGTGCCAGCAGTTACTCGTCCGGGGTTGAAGCTTTCTTT
>TRBJ1-1|16|few|TRBV27|TRBD1
CASSLGTVPMNTEAFF
TGTGCCAGCAGTTTGGGGACAGTCCCCATGAACACTGAAGCTTTCTTT